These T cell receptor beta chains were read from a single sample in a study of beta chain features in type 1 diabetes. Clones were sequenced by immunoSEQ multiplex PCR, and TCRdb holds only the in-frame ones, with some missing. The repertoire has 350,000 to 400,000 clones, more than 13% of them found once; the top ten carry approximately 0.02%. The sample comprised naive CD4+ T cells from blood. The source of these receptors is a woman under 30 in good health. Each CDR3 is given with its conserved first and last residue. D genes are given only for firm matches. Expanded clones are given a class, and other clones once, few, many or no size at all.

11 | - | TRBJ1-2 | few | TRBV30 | CASWTAEGYTF | TGTGCCTCGTGGACAGCGGAAGGCTACACCTTC
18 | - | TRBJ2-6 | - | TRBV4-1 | CASSPRTSKPSGANVLTF | TGCGCCAGCAGCCCGCGGACTTCGAAACCCTCTGGGGCCAACGTCCTGACTTTC
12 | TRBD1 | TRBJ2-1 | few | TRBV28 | CASSLSTGGQFF | TGTGCCAGCAGTTTATCGACAGGGGGCCAGTTCTTC
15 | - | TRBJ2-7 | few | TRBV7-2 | CASSSGQPSSYEQYF | TGTGCCAGCAGCTCAGGACAGCCGAGCTCCTACGAGCAGTACTTC
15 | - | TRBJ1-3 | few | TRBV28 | CASSPGTSSGNTIYF | TGTGCCAGCAGCCCTGGGACATCCTCTGGAAACACCATATATTTT
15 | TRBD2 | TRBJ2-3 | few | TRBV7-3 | CASSSMTSGADTQYF | TGTGCCAGCAGCTCTATGACTAGCGGGGCAGATACGCAGTATTTT
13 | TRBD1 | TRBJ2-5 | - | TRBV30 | CAWRRGQDETQYF | TGTGCCTGGAGGAGGGGGCAGGATGAGACCCAGTACTTC
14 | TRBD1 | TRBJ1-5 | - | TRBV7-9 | CASSGTGNNQPQHF | TGTGCCAGCAGTGGGACAGGGAATAATCAGCCCCAGCATTTT
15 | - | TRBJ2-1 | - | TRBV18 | CASSLRGSSYNEQFF | TGTGCCAGCTCACTCCGGGGAAGCTCCTACAATGAGCAGTTCTTC
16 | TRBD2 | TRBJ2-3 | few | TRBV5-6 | CASSLAWVAGTDTQYF | TGTGCCAGCAGCTTGGCCTGGGTAGCGGGGACAGATACGCAGTATTTT
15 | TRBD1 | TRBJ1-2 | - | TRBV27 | CASSPQGTIDYGYTF | TGTGCCAGCAGTCCACAGGGGACCATCGACTATGGCTACACCTTC
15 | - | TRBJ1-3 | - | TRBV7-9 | CASSLGQTSGNTIYF | TGTGCCAGCAGCTTAGGACAGACCTCTGGAAACACCATATATTTT
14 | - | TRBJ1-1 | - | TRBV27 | CASSLQGGVTEAFF | TGTGCCAGCAGTTTACAAGGGGGAGTCACTGAAGCTTTCTTT
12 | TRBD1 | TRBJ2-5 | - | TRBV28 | CASSLSQGAQYF | TGTGCCAGCAGTTTATCACAGGGGGCCCAGTACTTC
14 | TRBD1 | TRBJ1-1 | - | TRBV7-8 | CASSPDRGRTEAFF | TGTGCCAGCAGCCCGGACAGGGGACGGACTGAAGCTTTCTTT
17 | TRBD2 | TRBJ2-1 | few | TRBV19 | CASSWTSGRRSGNEQFF | TGTGCCAGTAGTTGGACTAGCGGGAGGAGGTCGGGCAATGAGCAGTTCTTC
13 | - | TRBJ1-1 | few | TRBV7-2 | CASSPNLNTEAFF | TGTGCCAGCAGCCCAAACTTGAACACTGAAGCTTTCTTT
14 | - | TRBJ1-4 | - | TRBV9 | CASSVGRGNEKLFF | TGTGCCAGCAGCGTAGGAAGGGGCAATGAAAAACTGTTTTTT
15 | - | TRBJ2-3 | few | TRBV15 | CATSRDSLRGDTQYF | TGTGCCACCAGCAGAGATAGCTTGCGCGGAGATACGCAGTATTTT
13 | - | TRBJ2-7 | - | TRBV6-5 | CASSYPGAYEQYF | TGTGCCAGCAGTTACCCGGGAGCTTACGAGCAGTACTTC
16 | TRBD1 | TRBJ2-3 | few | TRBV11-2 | CASRAGLGTGTDTQYF | TGTGCCAGCAGGGCCGGCCTCGGGACAGGCACAGATACGCAGTATTTT
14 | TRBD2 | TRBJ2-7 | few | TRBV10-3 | CATAATSGAYEQYF | TGTGCCACCGCGGCGACTAGCGGAGCCTACGAGCAGTACTTC
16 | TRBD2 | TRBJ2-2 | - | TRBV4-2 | CASSQDIAGVTGELFF | TGTGCCAGCAGCCAAGATATAGCGGGAGTTACCGGGGAGCTGTTTTTT
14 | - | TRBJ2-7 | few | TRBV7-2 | CASSLVLQTYEQYF | TGTGCCAGCAGCTTAGTCTTACAGACCTACGAGCAGTACTTC
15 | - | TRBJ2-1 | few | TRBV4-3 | CASSQVERKRNEQFF | TGCGCCAGCAGCCAAGTTGAGCGTAAGAGAAATGAGCAGTTCTTC
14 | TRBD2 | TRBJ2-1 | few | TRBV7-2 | CASSYGLAANEQFF | TGTGCCAGCAGCTACGGACTAGCGGCAAATGAGCAGTTCTTC
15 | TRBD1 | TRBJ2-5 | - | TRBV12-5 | CASGGQGGVGETQYF | TGTGCTAGTGGTGGACAGGGAGGTGTTGGTGAGACCCAGTACTTC
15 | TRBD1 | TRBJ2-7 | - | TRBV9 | CASSHRWDRSYEQYF | TGTGCCAGCAGCCATCGGTGGGACAGGTCTTACGAGCAGTACTTC
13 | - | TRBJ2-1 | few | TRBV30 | CAWTLGVYNEQFF | TGTGCCTGGACCCTAGGGGTTTACAATGAGCAGTTCTTC
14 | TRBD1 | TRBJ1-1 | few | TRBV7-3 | CASSPTGGTDEAFF | TGTGCCAGCAGCCCGACAGGGGGCACGGATGAAGCTTTCTTT
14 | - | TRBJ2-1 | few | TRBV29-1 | CSVEDGTTYNEQFF | TGCAGCGTTGAAGATGGAACTACCTACAATGAGCAGTTCTTC
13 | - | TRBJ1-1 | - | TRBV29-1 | CSVMGHLDTEAFF | TGCAGCGTAATGGGGCACTTGGATACTGAAGCTTTCTTT
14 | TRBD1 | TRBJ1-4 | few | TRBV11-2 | CASSLGRGEEKLFF | TGTGCCAGCAGCTTGGGCAGGGGGGAGGAAAAACTGTTTTTT
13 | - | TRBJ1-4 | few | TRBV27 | CASKDSVGEKLFF | TGTGCCAGCAAAGATAGCGTCGGTGAAAAACTGTTTTTT
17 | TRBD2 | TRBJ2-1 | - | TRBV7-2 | CASSIGTSGNRYNEQFF | TGTGCCAGCAGCATCGGGACTAGCGGGAACAGGTACAATGAGCAGTTCTTC
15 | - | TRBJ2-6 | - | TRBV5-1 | CASSPRESGANVLTF | TGCGCCAGCAGTCCGAGGGAGTCTGGGGCCAACGTCCTGACTTTC
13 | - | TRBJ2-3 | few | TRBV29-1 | CSVDRESTDTQYF | TGCAGCGTGGACAGAGAGAGCACAGATACGCAGTATTTT
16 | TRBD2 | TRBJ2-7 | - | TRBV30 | CAWDLELAGEGYEQYF | TGTGCCTGGGACTTGGAACTAGCGGGAGAGGGGTACGAGCAGTACTTC
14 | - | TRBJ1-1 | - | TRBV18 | CASSPVAGATEAFF | TGTGCCAGCTCACCTGTCGCAGGGGCCACTGAAGCTTTCTTT
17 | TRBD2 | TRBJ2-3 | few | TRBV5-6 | CASSLLRLAGATDTQYF | TGTGCCAGCAGCTTACTAAGACTAGCGGGAGCCACAGATACGCAGTATTTT
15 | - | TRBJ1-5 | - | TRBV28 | CASSLSGGIDQPQHF | TGTGCCAGCAGTTTATCTGGGGGGATCGATCAGCCCCAGCATTTT
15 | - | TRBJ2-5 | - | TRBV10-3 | CAISEGGESEETQYF | TGTGCCATCAGTGAGGGGGGCGAGTCGGAAGAGACCCAGTACTTC
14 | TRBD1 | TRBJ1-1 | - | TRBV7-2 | CASSSRQGGTEAFF | TGTGCCAGCAGCAGTCGACAGGGTGGCACTGAAGCTTTCTTT
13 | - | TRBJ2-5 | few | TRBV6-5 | CASSYTSGETQYF | TGTGCCAGCAGTTACACTAGTGGGGAGACCCAGTACTTC
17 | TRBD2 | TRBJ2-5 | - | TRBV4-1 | CASSRGSTSGSIKTQYF | TGCGCCAGCAGCCGGGGATCGACTAGCGGATCAATAAAGACCCAGTACTTC
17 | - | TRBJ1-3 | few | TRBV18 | CASSPQRQSSSGNTIYF | TGTGCCAGCTCACCACAGAGACAGAGTTCCTCTGGAAACACCATATATTTT
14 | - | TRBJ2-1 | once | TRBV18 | CASSPAGGLGEQFF | TGTGCCAGCTCACCCGCCGGAGGGCTGGGTGAGCAGTTCTTC
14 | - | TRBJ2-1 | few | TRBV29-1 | CSVLAGSSYNEQFF | TGCAGCGTTCTCGCGGGGAGCTCCTACAATGAGCAGTTCTTC
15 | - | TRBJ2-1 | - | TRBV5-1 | CASSLKEASGNEQFF | TGCGCCAGCAGCCTGAAAGAGGCGTCGGGAAATGAGCAGTTCTTC
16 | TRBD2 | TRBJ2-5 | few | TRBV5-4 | CASSSGGTSGRYVGYF | TGTGCCAGCAGCTCGGGGGGGACTAGCGGGAGATATGTCGGGTACTTC
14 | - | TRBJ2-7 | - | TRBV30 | CAWIRGGTSVEQYF | TGTGCCTGGATCAGGGGAGGGACTTCGGTCGAGCAGTACTTC
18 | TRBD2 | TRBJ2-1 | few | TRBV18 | CASSPPIAGRLSYNEQFF | TGTGCCAGCTCACCACCGATAGCGGGACGTCTCTCCTACAATGAGCAGTTCTTC
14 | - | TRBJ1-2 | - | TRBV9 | CASSVGPEGYGYTF | TGTGCCAGCAGCGTAGGGCCCGAGGGCTATGGCTACACCTTC
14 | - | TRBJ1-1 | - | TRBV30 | CAWTQDNQGTEAFF | TGTGCCTGGACCCAAGACAACCAGGGGACTGAAGCTTTCTTT
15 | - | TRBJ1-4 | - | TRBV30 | CAWSVQGTGGRELFF | TGTGCCTGGAGTGTACAAGGGACCGGGGGAAGGGAACTGTTTTTT
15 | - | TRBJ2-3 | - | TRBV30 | CAWSFGRGSTDTQYF | TGTGCCTGGAGTTTCGGTCGCGGGAGCACAGATACGCAGTATTTT
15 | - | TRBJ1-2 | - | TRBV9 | CASSVDYSVLYGYTF | TGTGCCAGCAGCGTAGACTACTCAGTCCTCTATGGCTACACCTTC